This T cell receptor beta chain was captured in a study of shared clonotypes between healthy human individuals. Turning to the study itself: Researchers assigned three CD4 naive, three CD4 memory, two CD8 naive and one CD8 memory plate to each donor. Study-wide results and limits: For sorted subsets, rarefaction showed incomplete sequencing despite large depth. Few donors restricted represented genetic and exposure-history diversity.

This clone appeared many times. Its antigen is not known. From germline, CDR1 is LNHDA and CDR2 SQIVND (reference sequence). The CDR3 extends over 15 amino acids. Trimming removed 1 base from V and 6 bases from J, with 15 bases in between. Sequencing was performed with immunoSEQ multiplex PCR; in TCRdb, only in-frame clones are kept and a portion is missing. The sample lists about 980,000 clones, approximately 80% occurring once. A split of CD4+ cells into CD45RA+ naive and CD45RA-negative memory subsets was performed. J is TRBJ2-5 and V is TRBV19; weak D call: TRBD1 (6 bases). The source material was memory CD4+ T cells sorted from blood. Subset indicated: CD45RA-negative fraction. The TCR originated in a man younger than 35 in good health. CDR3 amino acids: CASSIGQQGLKTQYF. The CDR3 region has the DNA TGTGCCAGTAGTATAGGGCAACAGGGCCTGAAGACCCAGTACTTC.